The present entry profiles one T cell receptor (beta chain) with its context. Its antigen remains unidentified. Germline is not matched at one junction end, which may reflect a read error. The data were obtained in a study of somatic mutations in cytotoxic T cells in rheumatoid arthritis. Turning to the study itself: At nearly 100% purity, some V beta antibody-stained T-cell populations were flow-sorted, and these included V beta1+ cells that were sequenced for TCRB. The study, taken as a whole, reports: Only rheumatoid arthritis patients, not healthy controls, showed CD8+ clonality increasing with age.

Once isolated by positive magnetic bead selection, the CD4+ and CD8+ cells had their purity checked by flow cytometry. TCRdb's copy holds only in-frame clones and misses some; the assay was immunoSEQ multiplex PCR. The profile covers under 35,000 clones, with about 88% appearing a single time and approximately 9.4% taken by the ten largest. Germline assignment: CDR1 SEHNR and CDR2 FQNEAQ (reference sequence). The CDR3 loop spans 13 amino acids. The source material was CD8+ T cells sorted from blood. This sequence originates from an adult with rheumatoid arthritis. This sequence joins TRBV7-9 and TRBJ2-3, with 8 bases that match TRBD1. Here the CDR3 reads CASSSGTGLLYSF. CDR3 DNA sequence: TGTGCCAGCAGCTCCGGGACAGGACTCCTCTATTCATTT.